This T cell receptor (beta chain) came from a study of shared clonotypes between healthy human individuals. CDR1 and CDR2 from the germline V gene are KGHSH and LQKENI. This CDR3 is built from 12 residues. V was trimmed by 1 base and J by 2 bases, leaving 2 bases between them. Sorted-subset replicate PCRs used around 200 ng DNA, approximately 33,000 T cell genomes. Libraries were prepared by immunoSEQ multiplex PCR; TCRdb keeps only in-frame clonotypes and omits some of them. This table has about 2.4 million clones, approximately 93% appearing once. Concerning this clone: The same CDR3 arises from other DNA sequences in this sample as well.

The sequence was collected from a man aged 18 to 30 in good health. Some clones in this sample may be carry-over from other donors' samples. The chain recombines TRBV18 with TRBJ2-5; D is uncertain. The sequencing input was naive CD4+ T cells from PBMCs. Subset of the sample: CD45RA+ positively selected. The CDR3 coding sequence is TGTGCCAGCTCACCACTGCAAGAGACCCAGTACTTC. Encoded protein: CASSPLQETQYF.